A few counts support the clone carrying this T cell receptor (beta chain). The data stem from a study of T-cell memory formation after mild COVID-19. TCRdb passed the 5' RACE reads through MiXCR, listing each CDR3 protein once. The sample includes about 470,000 distinct CDR3 sequences, 18% of them seen just once. Germline-derived CDR1 and CDR2 are MNHEY and SMNVEV (reference sequence). CDR3 length: 14 residues. With 4 bases removed from V and 4 bases from J, the gap between germline ends came to 13 bases. The sequenced sample was PBMCs or a T cell subset sorted from them (not recorded which). The clonotype originates from an adult woman who had mild COVID-19 (a few samples of this study predate the infection). Cell type and time point are not known. The chain combines TRBV27 with TRBJ1-1; D gene uncertain. CDR3 sequence (DNA): TGTGCCAGCAGTTCAGGCCTGAGTGTCACTGAAGCTTTCTTT. It specifies CASSSGLSVTEAFF.